The clone carrying this TCR beta chain has just a few counts. Its antigen remains unknown. This sample is part of a study of blood T cells in healthy people across ages. Whole-study findings and limits: Across samples, TCR beta diversity tracked strongly with naive T cell percentage.

It was around 10 milliliters of peripheral blood that were drawn from each donor. Isolation of PBMCs gave at least 7 million cells per sample. Then a second PCR, running about 6 to 11 cycles, was carried out with a sample-barcoded 5' primer and a J-beta primer mix. TCRdb passed the 5' RACE reads through MiXCR, listing each CDR3 protein once. The sample has over 1,500,000 distinct CDR3 sequences; approximately 39% are singletons. Looked up from germline, CDR1 is SQVTM and CDR2 is ANQGSEA. The V gene lost 3 bases and the J gene lost 2 bases, with 10 bases spanning the gap. The CDR3 has 13 amino acids. This chain links TRBV29-1 with TRBJ1-1; D perhaps matches TRBD1 (5 bases). The TCR sequence derives from a human donor in good health. Specimen: blood. Here the CDR3 DNA reads TGCAGCGTTGAGGGCAGGGCCAACACTGAAGCTTTCTTT. Encoded protein: CSVEGRANTEAFF.